The 6 T cell receptor beta chains below all came from one sample that was sequenced in a study of Ad26.COV2.S vaccination and SARS-CoV-2 variants. Treatment noted: about 20 received Ad26.COV2.S at low or high dose, single or two shots; roughly five received placebo; per-sample allocation not given. All samples were drawn on day 63, counting from the first vaccine or placebo injection. Here immunoSEQ multiplex PCR was the method, and the copy in TCRdb shows in-frame clones only, minus some. Among 350,000 to 400,000 clones, around 85% were seen once, and the ten largest hold roughly 3%. Here the sequenced sample was peripheral blood, taken in a trial of Ad26.COV2.S vaccine versus placebo. These receptors were taken from a person between 18 and 65 years old who received the Ad26.COV2.S COVID-19 vaccine or a placebo.

The chain combines TRBV3-1 (or the pseudogene TRBV3-2) with TRBJ2-3; 7 bases are a match to TRBD1. The V and J ends lost 1 base and 2 bases, in that order; junction bases with no gene match: 9. Germline loops: CDR1 LGHDT, CDR2 YNNKEL (reference sequence). The CDR3 loop spans 17 amino acids. The CDR3 loop reads CASSQAVGRGTTDTQYF. The CDR3 nucleotides are TGTGCCAGCAGCCAAGCGGTTGGCAGGGGGACCACAGATACGCAGTATTTT.

This chain joins TRBV5-1 and TRBJ2-7, with a tentative D call TRBD1 (6 bases). CDR3 size: 14 residues. The germline CDR1 and CDR2 sequences are SGHRS and YFSETQ. V lost 4 bases to trimming and J lost 2 bases, with 13 bases between them. The CDR3 region is CASSHQGGTYEQYF. Written as DNA, the CDR3 is TGCGCCAGCAGCCACCAAGGGGGTACCTACGAGCAGTACTTC.

The chain is built from TRBV5-4 and TRBJ2-7, with D possibly TRBD1 on 6 matching bases. V gave up 0 bases and J gave up 1 base, with 11 bases separating them. This CDR3 contains 15 residues. Germline V CDR1 and CDR2: SGHNT, YYREEE (reference sequence). DNA of the CDR3: TGTGCCAGCAGCTTGGATCTACAGGGATCCTACGAGCAGTACTTC. This sequence encodes CASSLDLQGSYEQYF. Full variable domain (missing parts from reference TRBV5-4 and TRBJ2-7): ETGVTQSPTHLIKTRGQQVTLRCSSQSGHNTVSWYQQALGQGPQFIFQYYREEENGRGNFPPRFSGLQFPNYSSELNVNALELDDSALYLCASSLDLQGSYEQYFGPGTRLTVT.

This clone has just one count. The chain recombines TRBV13 with TRBJ2-1; a weak D match, TRBD1 (7 bases). Germline CDR1 PRHDT, CDR2 FYEKMQ (reference sequence). V gave up 2 bases and J gave up 7 bases, with 15 bases separating them. The CDR3 totals 15 residues. In DNA form, the CDR3 reads TGTGCCAGCAGCTTAACCAGGGGGGTGGGTAATGAGCAGTTCTTC. Residues: CASSLTRGVGNEQFF.

This chain uses TRBV19 with TRBJ1-5; D is possibly TRBD1 (5 bases). The V gene lost 4 bases and the J gene lost 2 bases, with 9 bases spanning the gap. The CDR3 covers 14 residues. CDR1 is LNHDA and CDR2 is SQIVND in the germline V gene (reference sequence). The CDR3 DNA reads as TGTGCCAGTAGTAGGCAGGGCCGCAATCAGCCCCAGCATTTT. It is translated as CASSRQGRNQPQHF. Looking up the rest from reference TRBV19 and TRBJ1-5 gives the full variable domain: DGGITQSPKYLFRKEGQNVTLSCEQNLNHDAMYWYRQDPGQGLRLIYYSQIVNDFQKGDIAEGYSVSREKKESFPLTVTSAQKNPTAFYLCASSRQGRNQPQHFGDGTRLSIL.

V is TRBV12-5 and J is TRBJ2-3; a possible D gene is TRBD2 (7 bases). The V gene lost 5 bases and the J gene lost 3 bases, with 18 bases spanning the gap. The CDR3 sequence is 16 residues long. The germline V gene has CDR1 LGHNT and CDR2 FRNRAP. The CDR3 DNA follows: TGTGCTAGTGGTCCTAGGGGGGGCCCTGGGACAGATACGCAGTATTTT. Translation: CASGPRGGPGTDTQYF.